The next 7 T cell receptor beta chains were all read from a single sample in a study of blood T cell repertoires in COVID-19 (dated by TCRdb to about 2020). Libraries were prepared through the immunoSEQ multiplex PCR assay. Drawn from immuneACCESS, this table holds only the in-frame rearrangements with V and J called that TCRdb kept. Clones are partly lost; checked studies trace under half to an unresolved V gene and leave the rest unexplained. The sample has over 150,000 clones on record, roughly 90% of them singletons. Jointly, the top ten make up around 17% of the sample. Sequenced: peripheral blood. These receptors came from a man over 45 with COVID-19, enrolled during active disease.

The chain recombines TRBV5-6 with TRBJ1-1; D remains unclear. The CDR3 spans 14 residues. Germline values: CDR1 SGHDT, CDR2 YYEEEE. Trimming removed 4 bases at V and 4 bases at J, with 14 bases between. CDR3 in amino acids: CASSLPGSPTEAFF. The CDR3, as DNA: TGTGCCAGCAGCCTTCCGGGTTCCCCCACTGAAGCTTTCTTT.

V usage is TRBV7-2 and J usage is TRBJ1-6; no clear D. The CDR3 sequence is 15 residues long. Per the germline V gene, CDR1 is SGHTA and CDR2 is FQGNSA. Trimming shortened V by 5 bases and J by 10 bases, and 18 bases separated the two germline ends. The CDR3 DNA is TGTGCCAGCAGCGCCCCCCCCGGGAGTGGATCACCCCTCCACTTT. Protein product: CASSAPPGSGSPLHF.

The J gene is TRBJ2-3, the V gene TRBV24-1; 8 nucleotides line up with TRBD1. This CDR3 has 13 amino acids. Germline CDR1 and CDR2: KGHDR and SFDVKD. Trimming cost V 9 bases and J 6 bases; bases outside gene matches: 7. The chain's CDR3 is CATEGQARDTQYF. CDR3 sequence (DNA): TGTGCCACCGAGGGACAGGCCCGCGATACGCAGTATTTT.

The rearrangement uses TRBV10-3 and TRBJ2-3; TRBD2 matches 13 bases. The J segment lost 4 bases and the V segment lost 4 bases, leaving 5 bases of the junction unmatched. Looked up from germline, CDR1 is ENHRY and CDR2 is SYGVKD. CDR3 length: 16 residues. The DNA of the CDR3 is TGTGCCATCAGTGCCGGACTAGCGGGAGAGGCAGATACGCAGTATTTT. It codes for CAISAGLAGEADTQYF.

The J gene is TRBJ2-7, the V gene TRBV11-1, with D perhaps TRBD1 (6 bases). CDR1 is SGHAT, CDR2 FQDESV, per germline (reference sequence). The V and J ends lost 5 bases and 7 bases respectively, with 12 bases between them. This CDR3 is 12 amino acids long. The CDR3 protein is CASSPDRFEQYF. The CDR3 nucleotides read TGTGCCAGCAGCCCTGACAGGTTTGAGCAGTACTTC. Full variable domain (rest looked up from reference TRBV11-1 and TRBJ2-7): EAEVAQSPRYKITEKSQAVAFWCDPISGHATLYWYRQILGQGPELLVQFQDESVVDDSQLPKDRFSAERLKGVDSTLKIQPAELGDSAMYLCASSPDRFEQYFGPGTRLTVT.

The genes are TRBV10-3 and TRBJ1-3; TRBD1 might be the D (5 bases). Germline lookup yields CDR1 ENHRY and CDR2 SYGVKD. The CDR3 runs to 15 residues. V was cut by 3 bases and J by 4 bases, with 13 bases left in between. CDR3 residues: CAISDPGMWGNTIYF. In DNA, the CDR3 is TGTGCCATCAGTGACCCAGGGATGTGGGGAAACACCATATATTTT.

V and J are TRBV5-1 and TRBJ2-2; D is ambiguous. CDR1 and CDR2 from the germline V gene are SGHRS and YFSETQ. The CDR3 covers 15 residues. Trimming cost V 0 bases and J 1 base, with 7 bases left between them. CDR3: CASSLASLNTGELFF. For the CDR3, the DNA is TGCGCCAGCAGCTTGGCGTCTCTGAACACCGGGGAGCTGTTTTTT.